The 3 T cell receptor beta chains below were found in one sample sequenced in a study of molecular identifiers for immune sequencing clone quantification (dated by TCRdb to the late 2010s). Library prep was done by PCR. The listed sequencing device is NextSeq 500. TCRdb cleaned the public reads at Q25 with fastp, built clones with MiXCR and kept in-frame beta chains. All rows with the same CDR3 protein become a single entry with the most common DNA and genes. The sample records tens of thousands of distinct CDR3 sequences, around a quarter of which are singletons. The leading ten clones occupy roughly 0.8% of the sample. Input material: naive CD8+ T cells from blood, with Jurkat cell RNA spiked in. The label giving this sample's cell subset or site can be read as: FACS-sorted CD8+CD4-CCR7+CD45RA+ naive T cells. The receptors stem from a human donor in good health. Some libraries in this study had Jurkat cell RNA spiked in.

There are many counts of this clonotype. The rearrangement links TRBV6-5 to TRBJ2-4; weak D call: TRBD2 (7 bases). The V end lost 7 bases, the J end lost 11 bases, and 12 bases lay between the germline ends. The germline V gene has CDR1 MNHEY and CDR2 SVGAGI. This CDR3 has 11 residues. The chain's CDR3 is CASTRGGVQYF. CDR3 in DNA: TGTGCCAGCACTCGAGGGGGGGTTCAGTACTTC.

In the case of this clonotype: The junction shows a germline mismatch at one end, possibly a read error. V is TRBV4-3 and J is TRBJ1-4; D ambiguous. Germline V gives CDR1 LGHNA, CDR2 YSLEER. This CDR3 is built from 12 residues. This CDR3 is CASSQDRVRLIF. The CDR3 DNA follows: TGCGCCAGCAGCCAAGATCGCGTCCGTCTGATTTTT.

This clonotype was detected ten times or more. The rearrangement joins TRBV29-1 to TRBJ1-1, with 9 bases that match TRBD1. Germline values: CDR1 SQVTM, CDR2 ANQGSEA. With 7 bases clipped from V and 4 bases from J, the junction kept 19 bases outside the gene matches. This CDR3 spans 17 amino acids. The CDR3 nucleotides are TGCAGCGCCCCTTCACCCGGGATACAGGGGGCGAGCACTGAAGCTTTCTTT. Translated, it gives CSAPSPGIQGASTEAFF.